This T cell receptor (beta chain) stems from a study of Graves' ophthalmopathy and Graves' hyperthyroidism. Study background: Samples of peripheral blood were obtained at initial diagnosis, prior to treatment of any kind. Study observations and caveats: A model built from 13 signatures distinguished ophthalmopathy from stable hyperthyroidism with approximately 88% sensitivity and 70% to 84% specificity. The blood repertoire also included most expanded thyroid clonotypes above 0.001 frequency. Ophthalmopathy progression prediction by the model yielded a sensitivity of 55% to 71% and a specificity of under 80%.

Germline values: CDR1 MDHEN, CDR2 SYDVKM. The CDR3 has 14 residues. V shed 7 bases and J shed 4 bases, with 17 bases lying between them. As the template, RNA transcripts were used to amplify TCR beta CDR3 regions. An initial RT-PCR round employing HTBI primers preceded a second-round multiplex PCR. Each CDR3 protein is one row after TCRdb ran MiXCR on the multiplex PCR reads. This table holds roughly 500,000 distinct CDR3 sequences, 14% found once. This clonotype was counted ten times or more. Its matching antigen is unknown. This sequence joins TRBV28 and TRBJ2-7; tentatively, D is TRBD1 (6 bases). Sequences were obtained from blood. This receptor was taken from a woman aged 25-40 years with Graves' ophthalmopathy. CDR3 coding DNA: TGTGCCAGCACTGGTATGGACCAGGGGTACGAGCAGTACTTC. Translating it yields CASTGMDQGYEQYF.